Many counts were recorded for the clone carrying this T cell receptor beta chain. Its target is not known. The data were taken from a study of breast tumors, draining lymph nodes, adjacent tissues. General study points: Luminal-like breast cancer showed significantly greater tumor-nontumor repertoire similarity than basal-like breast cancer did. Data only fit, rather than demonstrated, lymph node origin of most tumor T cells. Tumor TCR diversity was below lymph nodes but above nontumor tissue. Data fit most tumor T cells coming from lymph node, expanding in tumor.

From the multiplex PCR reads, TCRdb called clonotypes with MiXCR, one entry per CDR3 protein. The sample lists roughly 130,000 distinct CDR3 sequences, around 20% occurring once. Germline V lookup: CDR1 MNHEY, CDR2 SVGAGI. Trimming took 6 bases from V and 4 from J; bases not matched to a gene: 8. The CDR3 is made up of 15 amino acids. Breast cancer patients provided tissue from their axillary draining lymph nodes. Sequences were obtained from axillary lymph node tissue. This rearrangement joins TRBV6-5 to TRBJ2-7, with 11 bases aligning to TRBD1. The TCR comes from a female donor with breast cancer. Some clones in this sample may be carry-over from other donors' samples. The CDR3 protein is CASSSLRDRGYEQYF. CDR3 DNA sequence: TGTGCCAGCAGCTCTCTCCGGGACAGGGGGTACGAGCAGTACTTC.